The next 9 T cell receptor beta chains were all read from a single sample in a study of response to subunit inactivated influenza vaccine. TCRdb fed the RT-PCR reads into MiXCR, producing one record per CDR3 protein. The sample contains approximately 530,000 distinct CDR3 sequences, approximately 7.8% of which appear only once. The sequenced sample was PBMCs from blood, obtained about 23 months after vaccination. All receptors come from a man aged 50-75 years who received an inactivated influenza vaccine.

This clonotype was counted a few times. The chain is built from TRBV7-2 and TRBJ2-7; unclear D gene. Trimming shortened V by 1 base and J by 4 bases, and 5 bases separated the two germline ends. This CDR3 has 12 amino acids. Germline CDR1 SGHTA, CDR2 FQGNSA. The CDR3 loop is CASSLGKYEQYF. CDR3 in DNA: TGTGCCAGCAGCTTAGGCAAATACGAGCAGTACTTC. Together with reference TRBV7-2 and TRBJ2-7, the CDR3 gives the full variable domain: GAGVSQSPSNKVTEKGKDVELRCDPISGHTALYWYRQSLGQGLEFLIYFQGNSAPDKSGLPSDRFSAERTGGSVSTLTIQRTQQEDSAVYLCASSLGKYEQYFGPGTRLTVT.

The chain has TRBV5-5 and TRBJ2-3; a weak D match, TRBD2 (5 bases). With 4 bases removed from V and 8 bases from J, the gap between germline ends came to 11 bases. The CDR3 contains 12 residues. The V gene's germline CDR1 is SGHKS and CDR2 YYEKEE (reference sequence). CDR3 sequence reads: CASSVRESTQYF. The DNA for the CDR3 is TGTGCCAGCAGCGTTAGGGAGAGTACGCAGTATTTT.

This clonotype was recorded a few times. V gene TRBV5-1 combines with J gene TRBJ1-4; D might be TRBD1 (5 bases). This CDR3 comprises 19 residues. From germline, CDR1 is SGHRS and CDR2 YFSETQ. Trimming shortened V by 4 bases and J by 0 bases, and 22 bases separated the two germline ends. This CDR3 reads CASSLASQASRATNEKLFF. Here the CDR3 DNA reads TGCGCCAGCAGCCTCGCCTCACAGGCGTCCCGGGCAACTAATGAAAAACTGTTTTTT.

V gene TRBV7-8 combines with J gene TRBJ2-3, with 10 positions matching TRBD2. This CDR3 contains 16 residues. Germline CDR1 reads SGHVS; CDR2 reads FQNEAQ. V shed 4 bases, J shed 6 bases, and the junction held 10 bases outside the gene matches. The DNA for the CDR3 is TGTGCCAGCAGCTCCCTTCTAGCGGGAGCCGACGATACGCAGTATTTT. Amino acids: CASSSLLAGADDTQYF.

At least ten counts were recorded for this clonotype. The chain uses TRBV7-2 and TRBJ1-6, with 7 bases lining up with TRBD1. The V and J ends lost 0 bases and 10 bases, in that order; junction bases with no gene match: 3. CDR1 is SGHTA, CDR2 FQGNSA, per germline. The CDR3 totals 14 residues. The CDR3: CASSLAGGDSPLHF. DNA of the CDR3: TGTGCCAGCAGCTTAGCAGGGGGCGACTCACCCCTCCACTTT.

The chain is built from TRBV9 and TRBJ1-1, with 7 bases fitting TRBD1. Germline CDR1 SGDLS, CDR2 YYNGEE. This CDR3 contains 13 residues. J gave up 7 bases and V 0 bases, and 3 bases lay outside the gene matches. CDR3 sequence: CASSVAQGSEAFF. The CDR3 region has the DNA TGTGCCAGCAGCGTAGCACAGGGGAGTGAAGCTTTCTTT. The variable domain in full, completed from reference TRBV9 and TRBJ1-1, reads DSGVTQTPKHLITATGQRVTLRCSPRSGDLSVYWYQQSLDQGLQFLIQYYNGEERAKGNILERFSAQQFPDLHSELNLSSLELGDSALYFCASSVAQGSEAFFGQGTRLTVV.

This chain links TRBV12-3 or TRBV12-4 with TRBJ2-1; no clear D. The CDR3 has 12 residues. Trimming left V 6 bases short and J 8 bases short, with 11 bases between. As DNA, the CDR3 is TGTGCCAGCAGAATAGAGGTTTATGAGCAGTTCTTC. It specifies CASRIEVYEQFF.

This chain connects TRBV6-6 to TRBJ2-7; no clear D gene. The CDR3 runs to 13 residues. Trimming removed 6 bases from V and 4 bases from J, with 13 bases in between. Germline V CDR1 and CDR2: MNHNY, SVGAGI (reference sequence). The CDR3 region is CASRTLTSYEQYF. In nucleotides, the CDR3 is TGTGCCAGCAGGACCCTGACAAGTTACGAGCAGTACTTC.

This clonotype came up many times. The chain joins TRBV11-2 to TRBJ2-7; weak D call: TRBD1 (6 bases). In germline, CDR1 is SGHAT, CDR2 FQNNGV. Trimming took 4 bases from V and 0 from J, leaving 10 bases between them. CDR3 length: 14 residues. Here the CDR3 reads CASSSDRSSYEQYF. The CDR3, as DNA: TGTGCCAGCAGCTCCGACAGGAGCTCCTACGAGCAGTACTTC.